What follows is one T cell receptor (beta chain) and its context. Its matching antigen is unknown. This sample was taken from a study of T cell repertoires in cytomegalovirus infection. Whole-study context: Researchers turned to recently identified HLA-C-restricted CMV epitopes as well as well-studied HLA-B-restricted ones. Carrying CMV and the relevant HLA type showed in public TCR beta signatures.

A single record per CDR3 protein comes from TCRdb applying MiXCR to the reads. The sample lists about 770,000 distinct CDR3 sequences; almost 30% were seen once. General study results and limits: Ex vivo, HLA-C-restricted CMV-specific TCR beta clonotypes prevailed over the rest of the response. Cumulative frequency of public TCR beta families picked out carriers of CMV plus the relevant HLA.

The sequenced sample was cultured CD8+ T cells from PBMCs, obtained from culture after CMV antigen stimulation. The source of this sequence is a human donor in good health (CMV status not recorded). Some clones in this sample may be carry-over from other donors' samples.

This chain's CDR3 is CASGFSTAASTGELFF. For the CDR3, the DNA is TGTGCTAGTGGTTTTTCGACCGCTGCTAGTACCGGGGAGCTGTTTTTT. This rearrangement joins TRBV12-5 to TRBJ2-2, with unresolved D. Trimming pared 3 bases from V and 5 bases from J, leaving 16 bases between. CDR1 is LGHNT and CDR2 is FRNRAP in the germline V gene. The length of the CDR3 is 16 residues.